A single sample gave rise to the 18 T cell receptor beta chains below, sequenced in a study of blood T cell repertoires in COVID-19. The table came from immunoSEQ multiplex PCR; TCRdb's copy has only in-frame clones and leaves some out. The sample has about 130,000 clones, about four fifths seen once; the top ten hold 16%. The sequencing sample was made of peripheral blood. The source of these receptors is a woman in her forties or fifties with acute or convalescent COVID-19.

The chain links TRBV5-6 to TRBJ2-3; 8 positions agree with TRBD1. The germline gives CDR1 SGHDT, CDR2 YYEEEE. The V segment lost 4 bases and the J segment 12 bases; nucleotides outside the gene matches: 7. The CDR3 runs to 12 residues. CDR3 nucleotides: TGTGCCAGCAGCCGTGGACAGGGCCCTCAGTATTTT. As protein: CASSRGQGPQYF.

The chain employs TRBV7-8 and TRBJ2-3; TRBD2 matches 13 bases. The germline gives CDR1 SGHVS, CDR2 FQNEAQ. The CDR3 has 17 residues. The V and J ends lost 0 bases and 5 bases, in that order; junction bases with no gene match: 5. CDR3 sequence (DNA): TGTGCCAGCAGCTTAGCAAGGACTAGCGGGGGTCTAGATACGCAGTATTTT. Its translation: CASSLARTSGGLDTQYF.

The chain employs TRBV19 and TRBJ1-5; D is perhaps TRBD1 (5 bases). V dropped 0 bases and J dropped 7 bases, with 16 bases sitting between them. This CDR3 comprises 16 residues. Germline CDR1 and CDR2: LNHDA and SQIVND (reference sequence). The CDR3 is CASSIDPTGWRQPQHF. The CDR3, as DNA: TGTGCCAGTAGTATAGATCCCACAGGTTGGCGGCAGCCCCAGCATTTT. Full variable domain (rest looked up from reference TRBV19 and TRBJ1-5): DGGITQSPKYLFRKEGQNVTLSCEQNLNHDAMYWYRQDPGQGLRLIYYSQIVNDFQKGDIAEGYSVSREKKESFPLTVTSAQKNPTAFYLCASSIDPTGWRQPQHFGDGTRLSIL.

This clone appeared a few times. This chain connects TRBV28 to TRBJ1-2, with D possibly being TRBD1 (6 bases). This CDR3 is 15 amino acids long. V was cut by 6 bases and J by 2 bases, with 16 bases left in between. CDR1 and CDR2 from the germline V gene are MDHEN and SYDVKM. This chain's CDR3 is CASRGAPGRNYGYTF. For the CDR3, the DNA is TGTGCCAGCAGGGGGGCACCGGGACGCAACTATGGCTACACCTTC.

The chain joins TRBV10-3 to TRBJ1-3; tentatively, D is TRBD1 (5 bases). The CDR3 covers 15 residues. The germline gives CDR1 ENHRY, CDR2 SYGVKD. V was cut by 0 bases and J by 0 bases, with 6 bases left in between. CDR3: CAISESTGSGNTIYF. DNA of the CDR3: TGTGCCATCAGTGAGTCCACAGGCTCTGGAAACACCATATATTTT.

This chain joins TRBV6-7 and TRBJ1-1, with D perhaps TRBD1 (5 bases). TRBV6-7 is labeled an ORF, and its function is uncertain. CDR3 length: 11 residues. Trimming cost V 6 bases and J 7 bases, with 9 bases left between them. The CDR3 is CASRTQGEAFF. In nucleotides, the CDR3 is TGTGCCAGCAGGACTCAGGGTGAAGCTTTCTTT.

The chain employs TRBV18 and TRBJ1-1; 9 bases agree with TRBD1. The V gene's germline CDR1 is KGHSH and CDR2 LQKENI. V lost 3 bases, J lost 0 bases, and 5 bases stayed unmatched. This CDR3 comprises 16 residues. The CDR3 DNA follows: TGTGCCAGCTCACCCGGGACAGGGAGGATGAACACTGAAGCTTTCTTT. As protein: CASSPGTGRMNTEAFF.

The chain is built from TRBV5-4 and TRBJ1-4, with D perhaps TRBD1 (5 bases). CDR3 size: 14 residues. CDR1 is SGHNT and CDR2 is YYREEE in the germline V gene (reference sequence). The V and J ends lost 1 base and 8 bases respectively, with 12 bases between them. The chain's CDR3 is CASSLRGVDEKLFF. CDR3 in DNA: TGTGCCAGCAGCTTGAGGGGTGTTGACGAAAAACTGTTTTTT.

The rearrangement links TRBV5-1 to TRBJ2-7; TRBD1 agrees at 7 bases. This CDR3 has 16 residues. Trimming removed 2 bases from V and 1 base from J; junction bases left unmatched: 9. Germline V gene sequence: CDR1 SGHRS, CDR2 YFSETQ. The CDR3 sequence: CASSLHIGTVSYEQYF. CDR3 nucleotides: TGCGCCAGCAGCTTACACATTGGGACAGTTTCCTACGAGCAGTACTTC.

This chain links TRBV3-1 (or the pseudogene TRBV3-2) with TRBJ2-6; perhaps TRBD2 as D (7 bases). The CDR3 runs to 19 residues. The ends were cut back, 0 bases at V and 0 bases at J, with 15 bases in the middle. CDR1 and CDR2 (germline): LGHDT, YNNKEL (reference sequence). CDR3 DNA: TGTGCCAGCAGCCAAGACGGTGCGGGGGCGAGCTCTGGGGCCAACGTCCTGACTTTC. Its protein product is CASSQDGAGASSGANVLTF.

This chain uses TRBV29-1 with TRBJ1-2; D call uncertain. Germline CDR1 reads SQVTM; CDR2 reads ANQGSEA. There are 14 residues in the CDR3. V was trimmed by 5 bases and J by 1 base, leaving 14 bases between them. CDR3 amino acids: CSVPLAGSNYGYTF. CDR3 DNA sequence: TGCAGCGTTCCCCTGGCGGGAAGTAACTATGGCTACACCTTC.

This sequence joins TRBV27 and TRBJ2-3; 12 positions agree with TRBD2. Germline V gene data show CDR1 as MNHEY and CDR2 as SMNVEV (reference sequence). The CDR3 has 17 amino acids. The V and J ends lost 5 bases and 0 bases, in that order; junction bases with no gene match: 6. For the CDR3, the DNA is TGTGCCAGCAGTAGACCTAGCGGGGGGGCTAGCACAGATACGCAGTATTTT. Encoded protein: CASSRPSGGASTDTQYF.

V and J are TRBV5-1 and TRBJ2-4; D may be TRBD1 (6 bases). The CDR3 is 15 residues long. V shed 4 bases and J shed 5 bases, with 16 bases lying between them. In germline, CDR1 is SGHRS, CDR2 YFSETQ. CDR3 coding DNA: TGCGCCAGCAGCCCGGTTATGGGGGCCCAAAACATTCAGTACTTC. This sequence encodes CASSPVMGAQNIQYF. The whole variable domain, filled in from reference TRBV5-1 and TRBJ2-4, reads KAGVTQTPRYLIKTRGQQVTLSCSPISGHRSVSWYQQTPGQGLQFLFEYFSETQRNKGNFPGRFSGRQFSNSRSEMNVSTLELGDSALYLCASSPVMGAQNIQYFGAGTRLSVL.

The V call is TRBV19, the J call TRBJ1-2; D is unresolved. CDR3 length equals 12 residues. Germline V lookup: CDR1 LNHDA, CDR2 SQIVND (reference sequence). Trimming removed 2 bases from V and 8 bases from J, with 9 bases in between. The CDR3: CASSITPGGYTF. The CDR3 region has the DNA TGTGCCAGTAGTATAACGCCGGGAGGCTACACCTTC.

In this sample, this clone turned up many times. This chain uses TRBV5-5 with TRBJ1-1; TRBD1 matches 9 bases. V trimming: 3 bases; J trimming: 4 bases; junction bases outside the gene matches: 10. Germline V gene data show CDR1 as SGHKS and CDR2 as YYEKEE (reference sequence). The CDR3 extends over 16 amino acids. The DNA for the CDR3 is TGTGCCAGCAGCTCAAGGGCCGGGACAGGGCTCACTGAAGCTTTCTTT. The encoded protein is CASSSRAGTGLTEAFF.

The V call is TRBV5-8, the J call TRBJ2-7; a weak D match, TRBD2 (5 bases). The CDR3 is 16 residues long. The germline V gene has CDR1 SGHTS and CDR2 YDEGEE. The germline V and J ends were trimmed by 4 bases and 3 bases, with 20 bases remaining between them. CDR3 in amino acids: CASSRVKVRVDYEQYF. The CDR3 DNA reads as TGTGCCAGCAGCAGGGTAAAAGTGAGGGTGGACTACGAGCAGTACTTC.

The rearrangement joins TRBV25-1 to TRBJ1-1; tentative D call: TRBD1 (6 bases). Germline CDR1 MGHDK, CDR2 SYGVNS. Between the trimmed V and J ends, which lost 4 bases and 10 bases, there was a span of 25 bases. CDR3 size: 16 residues. For the CDR3, the DNA is TGTGCCAGCAGTGCGACCGACGGGGGGGGCCCTGTCGCAGCTTTCTTT. The encoded protein is CASSATDGGGPVAAFF.

This rearrangement joins TRBV29-1 to TRBJ1-2; 7 positions match TRBD1. Germline V gives CDR1 SQVTM, CDR2 ANQGSEA. The V segment lost 3 bases and the J segment 8 bases; nucleotides outside the gene matches: 15. This CDR3 spans 15 amino acids. CDR3 nucleotide sequence: TGCAGCGTTGACCAATCCGGGACAGATTTAGGAGGCTACACCTTC. It translates to CSVDQSGTDLGGYTF.